This TCR beta chain was observed in a study of T-cell reconstitution after alpha-beta-depleted transplantation in children. Study conclusions and caveats: By one year post-transplant, T-cell counts and diversity largely arose from T cells that were newly produced. At day 60, the high TCRbeta diversity found in some patients originated from recipient T cells and thymic progenitors that had survived.

This CDR3 region has 13 residues. CDR1 and CDR2 (germline): MNHNS, SASEGT. The V gene lost 6 bases and the J gene lost 1 base, with 8 bases spanning the gap. The authors prepared the TCRbeta library with unique molecular identifiers. Via MiXCR, TCRdb re-called the PCR reads, giving one row per CDR3 protein. The table has fewer than 450,000 distinct CDR3 sequences, 15% to 20% seen once. In its sample, this clonotype was seen a few times. What it recognizes is unknown. The chain is built from TRBV6-1 and TRBJ2-3; D not certain. The sequencing used PBMCs, mostly from graft donor cells, collected 360 days after TCRalphabeta/CD19-depleted stem cell transplant. The TCR originated in a male patient under 10 years old who had a stem cell transplant for acute lymphoblastic leukemia, so the T cells may come from the graft donor. The CDR3 spells CASRPPGTDTQYF. For the CDR3, the DNA is TGTGCCAGCAGGCCCCCCGGCACAGATACGCAGTATTTT.